One and the same sample provided the 9 T cell receptor beta chains below, sequenced in a study of shared clonotypes between healthy human individuals. Some clones are missing from TCRdb's copy, which holds only in-frame ones; the method was immunoSEQ multiplex PCR. The data contain 490,000 or so clones, about three quarters of them singletons. The sample was PBMCs. All receptors come from a woman aged 40 to 50 in good health. Some clones in this sample may be carry-over from other donors' samples.

The V gene is TRBV20-1, the J gene TRBJ2-3; unclear D gene. Per germline, CDR1 DFQATT and CDR2 SNEGSKA (reference sequence). V shed 3 bases and J shed 2 bases, with 3 bases lying between them. The CDR3 loop spans 11 amino acids. The CDR3, as DNA: TGCAGTGCTAGGGCCACAGATACGCAGTATTTT. Protein product: CSARATDTQYF.

V and J are TRBV28 and TRBJ1-2; 9 nucleotides match TRBD1. The ends lost 6 bases at V and 2 bases at J; junction bases unmatched: 7. This CDR3 is 15 amino acids long. Germline CDR1 is MDHEN and CDR2 is SYDVKM. This CDR3 reads CASRLTTGGNYGYTF. CDR3 DNA sequence: TGTGCCAGCAGACTTACTACAGGGGGCAACTATGGCTACACCTTC.

The V gene is TRBV7-8, the J gene TRBJ1-4; 7 nucleotides line up with TRBD1. The V gene end was trimmed by 4 bases and the J gene end by 7 bases; junction bases not matched to a gene: 0. The CDR3 is made up of 12 amino acids. CDR1 is SGHVS, CDR2 FQNEAQ, per germline. The CDR3 loop reads CASSYRGEKLFF. The CDR3 nucleotides read TGTGCCAGCAGCTACAGGGGTGAAAAACTGTTTTTT.

This clone was detected a few times. The CDR3 sequence is CATSSVSVGEQFF. The CDR3 coding sequence is TGTGCCACCAGCTCCGTCTCGGTCGGTGAGCAGTTCTTC. The gene calls are TRBV15 and TRBJ2-1, with no clear D. Trimming shortened V by 5 bases and J by 9 bases, and 14 bases separated the two germline ends. Germline V gene sequence: CDR1 LNHNV, CDR2 YYDKDF (reference sequence). This CDR3 has 13 residues.

The rearrangement links TRBV28 to TRBJ2-3; TRBD1 aligns across 7 bases. The CDR3 spans 16 residues. The junction had 9 bases not matched to a gene; V was cut back by 5 bases and J by 1 base. Germline V gene lookup returns CDR1 MDHEN and CDR2 SYDVKM. CDR3 nucleotide sequence: TGTGCCAGCAGTCCCTCGACAGGGTCTCGCACAGATACGCAGTATTTT. It is translated as CASSPSTGSRTDTQYF.

This clone has only a few counts. CDR3 nucleotides: TGTGCCATCAGACCTGGGACTAGCGGGAACTACGAGCAGTACTTC. Its protein product is CAIRPGTSGNYEQYF. The chain has TRBV10-3 and TRBJ2-5; TRBD2 matches at 13 bases. The J call may be wrong; the DNA end is better matched by TRBJ2-7. Germline V gives CDR1 ENHRY, CDR2 SYGVKD. This CDR3 is 15 amino acids long.

About this clone: This CDR3 is also generated by other DNA sequences in the sample. The rearrangement uses TRBV5-4 and TRBJ2-7, with 10 nucleotides matching TRBD2. J lost 1 base, V lost 4 bases, and 5 bases had no gene match. The V gene's germline CDR1 is SGHNT and CDR2 YYREEE (reference sequence). The CDR3 has 15 amino acids. For the CDR3, the DNA is TGTGCCAGCAGCATAGGACTAGCGGCATCCTACGAGCAGTACTTC. This sequence encodes CASSIGLAASYEQYF.

This chain uses TRBV19 with TRBJ2-1, with TRBD2 matching 13 bases. The junction had 6 bases not matched to a gene; V was cut back by 6 bases and J by 10 bases. In germline, CDR1 is LNHDA, CDR2 SQIVND (reference sequence). The CDR3 sequence is 14 residues long. The CDR3: CASRDGLAGVEQFF. CDR3 DNA: TGTGCCAGTAGAGACGGACTAGCGGGAGTCGAGCAGTTCTTC.

This clone appeared a few times. The chain is built from TRBV4-3 and TRBJ1-1, with D possibly TRBD1 on 5 matching bases. The V gene lost 0 bases and the J gene lost 1 base, with 6 bases spanning the gap. The CDR3 runs to 14 residues. Germline loops: CDR1 LGHNA, CDR2 YSLEER. Written as DNA, the CDR3 is TGCGCCAGCAGCCAAGATGGGACGAACACTGAAGCTTTCTTT. It encodes CASSQDGTNTEAFF.